This T cell receptor (beta chain) was profiled in a study of blood T cell repertoires in COVID-19. Study summary: Some COVID-19 samples were acute and others convalescent; all came from the United States, Italy and Spain. In each case, the material was cDNA or gDNA derived from T cells, B-cell-depleted T cells, or PBMCs.

Sequenced by immunoSEQ multiplex PCR; TCRdb stores in-frame clones only, minus some. The repertoire has tens of thousands of clones, roughly 77% of them found once; the top ten carry 24%. This clonotype was sampled from a human donor in a cohort sampled during active COVID-19. The sequencing sample was made of peripheral blood.

CDR3 coding DNA: TGTGCCAGCACACCGAACGCTTTTTTGAGAGGTCAGCCCCAGCATTTT. Amino acids: CASTPNAFLRGQPQHF. This chain connects TRBV19 to TRBJ1-5, with D unresolved. The CDR3 runs to 16 residues. Trimming pared 9 bases from V and 6 bases from J, leaving 24 bases between. The germline gives CDR1 LNHDA, CDR2 SQIVND (reference sequence).